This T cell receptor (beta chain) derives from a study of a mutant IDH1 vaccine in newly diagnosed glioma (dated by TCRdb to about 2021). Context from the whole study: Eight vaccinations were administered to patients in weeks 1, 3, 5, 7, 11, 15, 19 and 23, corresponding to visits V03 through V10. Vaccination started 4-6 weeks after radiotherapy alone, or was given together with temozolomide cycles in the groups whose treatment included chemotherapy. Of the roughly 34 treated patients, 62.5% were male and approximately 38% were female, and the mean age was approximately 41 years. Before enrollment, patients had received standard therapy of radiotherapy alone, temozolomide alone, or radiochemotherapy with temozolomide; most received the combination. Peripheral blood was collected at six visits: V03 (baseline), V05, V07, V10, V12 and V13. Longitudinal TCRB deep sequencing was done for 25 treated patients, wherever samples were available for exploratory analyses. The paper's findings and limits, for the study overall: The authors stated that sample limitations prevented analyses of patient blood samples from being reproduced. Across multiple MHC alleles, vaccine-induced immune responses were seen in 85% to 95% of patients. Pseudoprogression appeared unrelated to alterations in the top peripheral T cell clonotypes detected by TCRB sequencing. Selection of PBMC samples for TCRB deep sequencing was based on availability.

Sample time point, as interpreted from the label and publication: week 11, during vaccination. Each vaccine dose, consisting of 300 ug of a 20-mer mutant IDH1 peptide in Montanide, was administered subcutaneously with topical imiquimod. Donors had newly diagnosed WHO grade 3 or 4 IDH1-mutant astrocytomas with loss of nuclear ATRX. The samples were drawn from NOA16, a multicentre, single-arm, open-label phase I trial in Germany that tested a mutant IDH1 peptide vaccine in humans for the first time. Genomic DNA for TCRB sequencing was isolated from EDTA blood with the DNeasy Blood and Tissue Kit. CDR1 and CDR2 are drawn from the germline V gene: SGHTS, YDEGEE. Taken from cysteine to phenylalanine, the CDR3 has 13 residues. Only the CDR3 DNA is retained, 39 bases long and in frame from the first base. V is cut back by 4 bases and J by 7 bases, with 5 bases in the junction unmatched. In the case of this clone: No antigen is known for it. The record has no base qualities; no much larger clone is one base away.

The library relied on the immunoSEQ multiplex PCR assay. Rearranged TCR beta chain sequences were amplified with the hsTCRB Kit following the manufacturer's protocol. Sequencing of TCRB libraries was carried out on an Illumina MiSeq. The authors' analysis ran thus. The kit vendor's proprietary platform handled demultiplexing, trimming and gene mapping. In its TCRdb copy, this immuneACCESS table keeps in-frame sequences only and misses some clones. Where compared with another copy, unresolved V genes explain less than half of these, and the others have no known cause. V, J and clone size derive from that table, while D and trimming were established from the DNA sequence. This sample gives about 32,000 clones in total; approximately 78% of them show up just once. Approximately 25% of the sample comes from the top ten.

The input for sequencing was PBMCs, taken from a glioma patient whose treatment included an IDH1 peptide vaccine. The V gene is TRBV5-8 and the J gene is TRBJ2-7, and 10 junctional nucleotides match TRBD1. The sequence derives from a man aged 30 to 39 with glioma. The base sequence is TGTGCCAGCAGCAGACAGGGGGCACGGGAGCAGTACTTC. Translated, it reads CASSRQGAREQYF.